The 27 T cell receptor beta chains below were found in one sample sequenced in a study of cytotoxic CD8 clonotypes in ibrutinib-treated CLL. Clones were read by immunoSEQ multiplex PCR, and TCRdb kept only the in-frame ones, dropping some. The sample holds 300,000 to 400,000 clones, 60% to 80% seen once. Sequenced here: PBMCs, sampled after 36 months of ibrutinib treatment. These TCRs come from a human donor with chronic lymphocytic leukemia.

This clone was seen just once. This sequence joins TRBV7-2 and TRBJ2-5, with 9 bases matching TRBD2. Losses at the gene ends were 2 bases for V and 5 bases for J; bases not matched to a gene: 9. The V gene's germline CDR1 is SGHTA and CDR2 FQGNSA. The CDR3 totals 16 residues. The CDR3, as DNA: TGTGCCAGCAGCTTAACCCCCATAGCGGGAGTTGAGACCCAGTACTTC. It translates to CASSLTPIAGVETQYF.

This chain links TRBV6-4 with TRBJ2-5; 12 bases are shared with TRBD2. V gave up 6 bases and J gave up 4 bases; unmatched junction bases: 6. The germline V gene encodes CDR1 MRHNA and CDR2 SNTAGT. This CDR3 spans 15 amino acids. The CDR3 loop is CASRNLAGGLETQYF. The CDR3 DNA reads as TGTGCCAGCAGGAACCTAGCGGGAGGGCTAGAGACCCAGTACTTC.

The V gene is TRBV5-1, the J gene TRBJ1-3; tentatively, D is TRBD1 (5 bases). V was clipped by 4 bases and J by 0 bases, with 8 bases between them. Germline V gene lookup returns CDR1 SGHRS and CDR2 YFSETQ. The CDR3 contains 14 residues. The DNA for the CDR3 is TGCGCCAGCAGCACAGGTGGCTCTGGAAACACCATATATTTT. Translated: CASSTGGSGNTIYF.

The CDR3 region has the DNA TGTGCCAGCAGTGACCACGAGACAGGCGGTGAGCAGTTCTTC. This sequence encodes CASSDHETGGEQFF. This chain links TRBV6-5 with TRBJ2-1, with a tentative D call TRBD1 (6 bases). In germline, CDR1 is MNHEY, CDR2 SVGAGI. The V gene lost 5 bases and the J gene lost 9 bases, with 17 bases spanning the gap. The CDR3 has 14 amino acids.

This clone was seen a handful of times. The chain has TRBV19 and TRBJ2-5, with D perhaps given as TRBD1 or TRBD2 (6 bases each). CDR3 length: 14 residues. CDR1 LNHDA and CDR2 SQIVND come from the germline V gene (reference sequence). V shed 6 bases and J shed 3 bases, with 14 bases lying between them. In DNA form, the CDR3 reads TGTGCCAGTAGCTTCGGGGGCGTTAAAGAGACCCAGTACTTC. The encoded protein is CASSFGGVKETQYF.

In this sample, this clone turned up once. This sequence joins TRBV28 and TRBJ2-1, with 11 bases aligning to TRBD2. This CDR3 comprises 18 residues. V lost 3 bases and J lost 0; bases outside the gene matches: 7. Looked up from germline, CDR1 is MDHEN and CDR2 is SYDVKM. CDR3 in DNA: TGTGCCAGCAGTTTTACACTAGCGGGAGCGGGCTCCTACAATGAGCAGTTCTTC. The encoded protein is CASSFTLAGAGSYNEQFF.

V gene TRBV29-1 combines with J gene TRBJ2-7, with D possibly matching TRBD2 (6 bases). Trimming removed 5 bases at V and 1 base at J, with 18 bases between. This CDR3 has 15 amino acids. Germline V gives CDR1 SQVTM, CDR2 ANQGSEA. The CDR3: CSVKWLAVSSYEQYF. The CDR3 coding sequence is TGCAGCGTTAAGTGGTTAGCGGTTAGTTCCTACGAGCAGTACTTC.

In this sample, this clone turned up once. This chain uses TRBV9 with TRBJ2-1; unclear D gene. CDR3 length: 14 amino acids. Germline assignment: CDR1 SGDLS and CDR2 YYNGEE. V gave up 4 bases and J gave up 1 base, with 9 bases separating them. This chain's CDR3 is CASSQGPSYNEQFF. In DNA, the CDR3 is TGTGCCAGCAGCCAAGGGCCTTCCTACAATGAGCAGTTCTTC.

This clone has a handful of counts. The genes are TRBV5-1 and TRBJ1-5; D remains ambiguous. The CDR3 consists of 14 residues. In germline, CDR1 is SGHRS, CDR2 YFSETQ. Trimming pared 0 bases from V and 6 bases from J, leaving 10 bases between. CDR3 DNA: TGCGCCAGCAGCTTGGGTGCGAGTGGTCAGCCCCAGCATTTT. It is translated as CASSLGASGQPQHF.

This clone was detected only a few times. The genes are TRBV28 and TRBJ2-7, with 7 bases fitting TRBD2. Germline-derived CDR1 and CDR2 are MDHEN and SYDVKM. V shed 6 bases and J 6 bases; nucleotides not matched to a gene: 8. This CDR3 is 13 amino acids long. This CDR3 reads CASRASGVLEQYF. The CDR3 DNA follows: TGTGCCAGCAGAGCCAGCGGGGTCCTCGAGCAGTACTTC.

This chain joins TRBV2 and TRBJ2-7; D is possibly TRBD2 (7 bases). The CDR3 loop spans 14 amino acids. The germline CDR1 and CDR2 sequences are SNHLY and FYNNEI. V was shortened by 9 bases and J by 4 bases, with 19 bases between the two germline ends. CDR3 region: CARGRGREMYEQYF. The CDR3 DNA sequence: TGTGCCAGAGGCCGGGGGCGGGAGATGTACGAGCAGTACTTC.

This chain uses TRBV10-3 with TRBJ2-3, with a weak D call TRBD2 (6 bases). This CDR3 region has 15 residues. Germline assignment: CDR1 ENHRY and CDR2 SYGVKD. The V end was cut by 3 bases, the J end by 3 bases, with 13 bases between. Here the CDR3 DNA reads TGTGCCATCAGTGATCAAGCGGCGGGAACAGATACGCAGTATTTT. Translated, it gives CAISDQAAGTDTQYF.

The CDR3 protein is CASSLVAGGNGQYF. As DNA, the CDR3 is TGTGCCAGCAGCTTAGTCGCGGGAGGTAACGGGCAGTACTTC. This chain joins TRBV7-2 and TRBJ2-7; TRBD2 agrees at 8 bases. The CDR3 length is 14 residues. Germline V gives CDR1 SGHTA, CDR2 FQGNSA. Trimming cost V 1 base and J 9 bases; bases outside gene matches: 8.

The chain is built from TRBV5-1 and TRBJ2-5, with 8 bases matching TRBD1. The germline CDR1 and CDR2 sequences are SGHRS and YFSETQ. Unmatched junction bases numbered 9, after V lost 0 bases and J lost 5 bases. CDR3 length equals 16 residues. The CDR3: CASSLGETGDVETQYF. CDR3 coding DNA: TGCGCCAGCAGCTTGGGTGAGACAGGGGATGTCGAGACCCAGTACTTC.

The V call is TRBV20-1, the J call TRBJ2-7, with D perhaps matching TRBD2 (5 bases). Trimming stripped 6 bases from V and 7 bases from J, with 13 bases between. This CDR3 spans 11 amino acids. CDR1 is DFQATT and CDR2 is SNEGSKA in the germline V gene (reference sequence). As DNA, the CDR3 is TGCAGTGCGGAGGAGTGGAGGGAGCAGTACTTC. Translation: CSAEEWREQYF.

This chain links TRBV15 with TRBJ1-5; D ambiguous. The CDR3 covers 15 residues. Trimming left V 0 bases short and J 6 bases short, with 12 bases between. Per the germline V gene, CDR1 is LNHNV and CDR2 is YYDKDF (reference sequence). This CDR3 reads CATSRERVESQPQHF. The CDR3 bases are TGTGCCACCAGCAGAGAGAGGGTCGAGAGTCAGCCCCAGCATTTT.

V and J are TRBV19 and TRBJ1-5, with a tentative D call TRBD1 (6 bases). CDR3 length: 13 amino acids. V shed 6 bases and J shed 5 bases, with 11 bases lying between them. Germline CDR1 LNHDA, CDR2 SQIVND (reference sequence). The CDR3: CASRQGGYQPQHF. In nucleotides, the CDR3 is TGTGCCAGTAGACAGGGTGGGTATCAGCCCCAGCATTTT.

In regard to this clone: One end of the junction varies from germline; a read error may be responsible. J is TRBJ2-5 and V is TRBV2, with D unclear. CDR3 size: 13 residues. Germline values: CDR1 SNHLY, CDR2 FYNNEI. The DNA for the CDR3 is TGTGCCAGCAATAACAGTCCCCAACAGACCCAGTACTTC. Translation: CASNNSPQQTQYF.

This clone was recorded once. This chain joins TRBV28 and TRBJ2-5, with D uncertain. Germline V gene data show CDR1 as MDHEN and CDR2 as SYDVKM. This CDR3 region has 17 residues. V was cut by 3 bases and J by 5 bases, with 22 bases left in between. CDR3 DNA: TGTGCCAGCAGTTTTTTCGGGTTAATGGTGGGGTATGAGACCCAGTACTTC. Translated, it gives CASSFFGLMVGYETQYF.

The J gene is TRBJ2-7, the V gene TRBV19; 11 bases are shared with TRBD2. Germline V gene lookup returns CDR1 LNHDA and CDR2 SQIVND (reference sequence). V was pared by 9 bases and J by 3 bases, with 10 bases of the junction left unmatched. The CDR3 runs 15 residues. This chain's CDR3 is CASLITGTSGYEQYF. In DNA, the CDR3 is TGTGCCAGCTTAATCACCGGGACTAGCGGCTACGAGCAGTACTTC.

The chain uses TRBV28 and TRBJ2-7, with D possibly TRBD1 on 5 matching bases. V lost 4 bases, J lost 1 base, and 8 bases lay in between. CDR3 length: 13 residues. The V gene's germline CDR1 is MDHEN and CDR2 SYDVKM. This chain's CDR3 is CASSWTSSYEQYF. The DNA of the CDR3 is TGTGCCAGCAGTTGGACATCATCCTACGAGCAGTACTTC.

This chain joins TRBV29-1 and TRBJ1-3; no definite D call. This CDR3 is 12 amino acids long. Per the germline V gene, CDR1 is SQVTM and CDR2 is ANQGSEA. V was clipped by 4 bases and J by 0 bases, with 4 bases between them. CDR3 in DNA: TGCAGCGTTGCCGTCTCTGGAAACACCATATATTTT. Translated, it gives CSVAVSGNTIYF.

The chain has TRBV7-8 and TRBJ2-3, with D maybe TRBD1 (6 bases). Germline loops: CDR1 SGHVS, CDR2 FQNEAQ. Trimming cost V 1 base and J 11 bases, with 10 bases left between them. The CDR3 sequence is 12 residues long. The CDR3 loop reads CASSLEGVGQYF. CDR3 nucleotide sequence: TGTGCCAGCAGCTTAGAGGGGGTTGGGCAGTATTTT.

CDR3 sequence: CASSEAFPSSGNTIYF. CDR3 DNA: TGTGCCAGCAGTGAAGCGTTCCCGAGCTCTGGAAACACCATATATTTT. This rearrangement joins TRBV2 to TRBJ1-3; D gene uncertain. This CDR3 has 16 amino acids. V lost 0 bases and J 0 bases, leaving 9 bases between the germline ends. Per germline, CDR1 SNHLY and CDR2 FYNNEI.

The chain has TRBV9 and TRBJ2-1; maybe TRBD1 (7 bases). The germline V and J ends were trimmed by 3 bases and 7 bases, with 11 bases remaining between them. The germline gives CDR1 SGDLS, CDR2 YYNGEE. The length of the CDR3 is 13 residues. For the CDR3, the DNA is TGTGCCAGCAGCGGCGCAGGGGGGAATGAGCAGTTCTTC. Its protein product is CASSGAGGNEQFF.

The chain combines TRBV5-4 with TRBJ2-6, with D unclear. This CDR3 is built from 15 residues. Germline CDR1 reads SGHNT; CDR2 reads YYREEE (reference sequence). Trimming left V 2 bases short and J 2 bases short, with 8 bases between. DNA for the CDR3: TGTGCCAGCAGCTTCGATGGCGCTGGGGCCAACGTCCTGACTTTC. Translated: CASSFDGAGANVLTF.

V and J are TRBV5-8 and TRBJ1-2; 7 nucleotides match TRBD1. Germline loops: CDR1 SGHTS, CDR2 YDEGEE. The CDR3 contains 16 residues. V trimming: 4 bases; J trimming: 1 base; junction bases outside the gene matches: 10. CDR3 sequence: CASSPGQAQVNYGYTF. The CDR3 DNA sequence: TGTGCCAGCAGCCCCGGACAGGCCCAAGTTAACTATGGCTACACCTTC.